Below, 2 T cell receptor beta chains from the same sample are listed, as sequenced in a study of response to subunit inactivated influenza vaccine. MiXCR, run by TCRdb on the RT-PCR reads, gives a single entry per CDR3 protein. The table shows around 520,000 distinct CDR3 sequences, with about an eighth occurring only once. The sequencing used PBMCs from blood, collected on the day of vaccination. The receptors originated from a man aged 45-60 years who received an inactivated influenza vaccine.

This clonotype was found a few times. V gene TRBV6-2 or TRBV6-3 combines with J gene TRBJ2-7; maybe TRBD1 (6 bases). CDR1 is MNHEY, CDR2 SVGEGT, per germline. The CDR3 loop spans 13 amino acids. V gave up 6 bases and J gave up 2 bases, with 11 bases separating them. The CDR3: CASRVQGAYEQYF. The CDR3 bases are TGTGCCAGCAGGGTACAGGGAGCCTACGAGCAGTACTTC.

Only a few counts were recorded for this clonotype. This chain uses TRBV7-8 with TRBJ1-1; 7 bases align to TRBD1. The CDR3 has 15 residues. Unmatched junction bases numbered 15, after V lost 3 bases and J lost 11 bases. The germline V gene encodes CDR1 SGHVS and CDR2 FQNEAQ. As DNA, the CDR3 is TGTGCCAGCAGCTTTTCCGGGACAGCCCACGTAAAGGCTTTCTTT. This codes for CASSFSGTAHVKAFF.